This T cell receptor beta chain came from a study of shared clonotypes between healthy human individuals. Findings of the study overall: Rarefaction analysis demonstrated incomplete sorted-subset sequencing notwithstanding large depth.

Comment on this clone: Its cognate antigen is unknown.

Original handling: Without quality scores, immunoSEQ junctional reads could not be filtered like full-length reads. The repertoire was sequenced with immunoSEQ multiplex PCR; TCRdb's copy has only in-frame clones and lacks some. From that table come the V and J calls and clone size; the DNA was used to work out D and trimming. The table records millions of clones, 85% to 95% of them present only once. The CDR3 totals 14 residues. Germline V gene lookup returns CDR1 MNHNY and CDR2 SVGAGI (reference sequence). V was shortened by 6 bases and J by 3 bases, with 11 bases between the two germline ends. Sequencing used naive CD4+ T cells sorted from blood. Subset noted: CD45RA+ positively selected. The clonotype was recovered from a man between 18 and 29 years old in good health. The gene calls are TRBV6-6 and TRBJ1-4; D may be TRBD1 (5 bases). The CDR3 sequence is CASRRQYSNEKLFF. The CDR3 nucleotides are TGTGCCAGCAGGAGACAGTACTCTAATGAAAAACTGTTTTTT.